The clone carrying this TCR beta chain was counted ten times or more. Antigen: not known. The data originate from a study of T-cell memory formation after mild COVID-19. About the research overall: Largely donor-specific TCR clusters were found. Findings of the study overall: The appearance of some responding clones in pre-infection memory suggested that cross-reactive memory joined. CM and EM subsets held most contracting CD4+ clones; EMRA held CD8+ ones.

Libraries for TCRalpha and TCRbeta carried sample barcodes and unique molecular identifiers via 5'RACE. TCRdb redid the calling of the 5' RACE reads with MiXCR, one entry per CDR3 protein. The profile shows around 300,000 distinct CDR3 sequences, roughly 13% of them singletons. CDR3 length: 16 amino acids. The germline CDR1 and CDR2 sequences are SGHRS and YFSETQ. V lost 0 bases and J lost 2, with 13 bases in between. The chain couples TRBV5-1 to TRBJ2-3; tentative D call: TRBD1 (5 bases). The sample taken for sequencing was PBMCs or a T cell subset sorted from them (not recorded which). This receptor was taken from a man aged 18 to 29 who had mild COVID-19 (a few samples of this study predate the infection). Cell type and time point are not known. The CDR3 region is CASSLVSTALTDTQYF. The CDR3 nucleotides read TGCGCCAGCAGCTTGGTTTCGACAGCCCTCACAGATACGCAGTATTTT.